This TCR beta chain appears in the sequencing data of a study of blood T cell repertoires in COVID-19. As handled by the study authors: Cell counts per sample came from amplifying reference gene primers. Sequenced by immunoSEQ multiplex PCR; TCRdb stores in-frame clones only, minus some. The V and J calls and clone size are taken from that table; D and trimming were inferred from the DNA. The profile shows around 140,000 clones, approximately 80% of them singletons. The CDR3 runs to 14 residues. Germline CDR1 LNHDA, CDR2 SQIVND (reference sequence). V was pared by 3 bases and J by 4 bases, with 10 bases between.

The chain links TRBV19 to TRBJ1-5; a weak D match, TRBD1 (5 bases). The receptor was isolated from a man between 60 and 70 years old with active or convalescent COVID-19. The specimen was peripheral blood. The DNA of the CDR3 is TGTGCCAGTAGTATCCAGGGCATAAATCAGCCCCAGCATTTT. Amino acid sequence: CASSIQGINQPQHF.